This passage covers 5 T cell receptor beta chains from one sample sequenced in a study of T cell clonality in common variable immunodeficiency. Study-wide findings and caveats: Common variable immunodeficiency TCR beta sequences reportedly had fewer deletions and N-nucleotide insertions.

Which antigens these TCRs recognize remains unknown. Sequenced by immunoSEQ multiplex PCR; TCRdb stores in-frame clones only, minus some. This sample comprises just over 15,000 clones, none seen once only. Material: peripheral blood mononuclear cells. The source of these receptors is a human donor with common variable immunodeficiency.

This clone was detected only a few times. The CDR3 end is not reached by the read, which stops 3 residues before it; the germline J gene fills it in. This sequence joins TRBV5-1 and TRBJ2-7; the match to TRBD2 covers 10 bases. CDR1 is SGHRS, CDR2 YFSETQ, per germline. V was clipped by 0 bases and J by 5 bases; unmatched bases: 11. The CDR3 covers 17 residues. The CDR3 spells CASSLAGVASGSHEQYF. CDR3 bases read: TGCGCCAGCAGCTTGGCCGGGGTCGCTAGCGGGAGTCACGAG.

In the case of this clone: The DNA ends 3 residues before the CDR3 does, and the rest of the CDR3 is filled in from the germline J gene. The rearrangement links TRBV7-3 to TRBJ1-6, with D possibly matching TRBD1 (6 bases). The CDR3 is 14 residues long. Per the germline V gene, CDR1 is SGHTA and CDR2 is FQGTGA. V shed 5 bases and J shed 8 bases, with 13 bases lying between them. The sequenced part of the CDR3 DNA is TGTGCCAGCAGCGCACAGGGTTTTGATTCACCC. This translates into CASSAQGFDSP. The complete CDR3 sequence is CASSAQGFDSPLHF.

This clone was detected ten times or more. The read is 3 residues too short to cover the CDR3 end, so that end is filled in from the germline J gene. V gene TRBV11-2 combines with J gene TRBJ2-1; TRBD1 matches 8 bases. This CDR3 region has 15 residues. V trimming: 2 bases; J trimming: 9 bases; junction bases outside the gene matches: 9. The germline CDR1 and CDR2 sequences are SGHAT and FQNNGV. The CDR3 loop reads CASSLLTGGFSEQFF. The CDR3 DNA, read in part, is TGTGCCAGCAGCTTATTAACAGGGGGATTTAGTGAG.

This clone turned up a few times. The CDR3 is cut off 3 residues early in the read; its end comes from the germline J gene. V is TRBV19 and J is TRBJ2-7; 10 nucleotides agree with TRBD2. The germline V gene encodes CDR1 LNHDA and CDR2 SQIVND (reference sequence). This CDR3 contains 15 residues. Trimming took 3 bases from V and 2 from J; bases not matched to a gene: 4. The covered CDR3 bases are TGTGCCAGTAGTATTGAGCGGGAGGGGACCTACGAG. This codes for CASSIEREGTYE. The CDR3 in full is CASSIEREGTYEQYF.

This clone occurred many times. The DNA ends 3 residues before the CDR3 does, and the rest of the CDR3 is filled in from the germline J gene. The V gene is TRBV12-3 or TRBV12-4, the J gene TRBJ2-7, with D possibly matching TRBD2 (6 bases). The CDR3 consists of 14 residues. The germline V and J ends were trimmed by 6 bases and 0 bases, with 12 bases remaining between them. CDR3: CASSLAGSSYEQYF. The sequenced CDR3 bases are TGTGCCAGCAGCCTGGCGGGGTCCTCCTACGAG.